The 18 T cell receptor beta chains below come from one sample, sequenced in a study of blood T cell repertoires in COVID-19. Repertoires were generated with immunoSEQ multiplex PCR, while TCRdb's copy carries only in-frame clones and drops some. This table holds 300,000 or so clones, 65% to 85% found once. Sequenced: peripheral blood. These receptors were obtained from a woman between 50 and 59 years old with acute or convalescent COVID-19.

The V call is TRBV7-6, the J call TRBJ1-3; weak D call: TRBD1 (6 bases). Germline values: CDR1 SGHVS, CDR2 FNYEAQ. The CDR3 has 15 amino acids. V lost 1 base to trimming and J lost 11 bases, with 18 bases between them. This CDR3 reads CASSLGLPYRDPIYF. As DNA, the CDR3 is TGTGCCAGCAGCTTAGGGCTTCCTTACAGGGACCCCATATATTTT.

V gene TRBV6-5 combines with J gene TRBJ2-1; D is unclear. The V end was cut by 0 bases, the J end by 10 bases, with 10 bases between. The germline CDR1 and CDR2 sequences are MNHEY and SVGAGI. The CDR3 runs 13 residues. The CDR3 coding sequence is TGTGCCAGCAGTTACTCAACTCAAACCGAGCAGTTCTTC. It codes for CASSYSTQTEQFF.

Comments on this clone: This sample also contains other DNA sequences that code for the same CDR3. The chain carries TRBV9 and TRBJ2-7; D remains ambiguous. This CDR3 is built from 14 residues. V lost 0 bases to trimming and J lost 0 bases, with 7 bases between them. Per the germline V gene, CDR1 is SGDLS and CDR2 is YYNGEE. The CDR3 protein is CASSVGPGSYEQYF. For the CDR3, the DNA is TGTGCCAGCAGCGTAGGCCCGGGCTCCTACGAGCAGTACTTC.

This chain links TRBV29-1 with TRBJ2-1; 9 bases align to TRBD2. CDR1 is SQVTM, CDR2 ANQGSEA, per germline. The CDR3 sequence is 16 residues long. The V gene end was trimmed by 0 bases and the J gene end by 0 bases; junction bases not matched to a gene: 3. CDR3 sequence reads: CSVEEIAGVSYNEQFF. In nucleotides, the CDR3 is TGCAGCGTTGAAGAGATAGCGGGAGTCTCCTACAATGAGCAGTTCTTC.

V gene TRBV5-4 combines with J gene TRBJ1-2; 9 positions match TRBD1. Germline trimming cut 2 bases from V and 3 bases from J; bases unmatched to any gene: 5. This CDR3 region has 15 residues. CDR1 is SGHNT and CDR2 is YYREEE in the germline V gene (reference sequence). This CDR3 reads CASSLWTGVDYGYTF. Written as DNA, the CDR3 is TGTGCCAGCAGCTTATGGACAGGGGTGGACTATGGCTACACCTTC.

This chain links TRBV10-3 with TRBJ2-7; D gene uncertain. CDR1 and CDR2 (germline): ENHRY, SYGVKD. Trimming cost V 4 bases and J 3 bases, with 13 bases left between them. This CDR3 spans 14 amino acids. The CDR3 DNA reads as TGTGCCATCAGTGGTGACACGATACTCTACGAGCAGTACTTC. Translated: CAISGDTILYEQYF.

The chain employs TRBV10-1 and TRBJ2-3; 9 bases line up with TRBD2. Germline CDR1 is WNHNN and CDR2 is SYGVQD (reference sequence). Unmatched junction bases numbered 12, after V lost 2 bases and J lost 6 bases. The CDR3 totals 17 residues. The CDR3 nucleotides are TGCGCCAGCAGTGAGAAGAGCGAGCGGGGGGCGAGGGATACGCAGTATTTT. Amino acids: CASSEKSERGARDTQYF.

Comment on this clone: Other nucleotide sequences from this sample produce the same CDR3. This rearrangement joins TRBV3-1 (or the pseudogene TRBV3-2) to TRBJ2-2; D gene ambiguous. This CDR3 is 13 amino acids long. Germline CDR1 is LGHDT and CDR2 is YNNKEL (reference sequence). V lost 1 base, J lost 5 bases, and 5 bases lay in between. As DNA, the CDR3 is TGTGCCAGCAGCCAAGGAGGAACCGGGGAGCTGTTTTTT. It codes for CASSQGGTGELFF.

The rearrangement uses TRBV19 and TRBJ2-3; 10 positions agree with TRBD1. Germline V gene data show CDR1 as LNHDA and CDR2 as SQIVND (reference sequence). The CDR3 extends over 13 amino acids. The V gene end was trimmed by 4 bases and the J gene end by 6 bases; junction bases not matched to a gene: 1. The CDR3 loop is CASSKDRGDTQYF. The CDR3 bases are TGTGCCAGTAGTAAGGACAGGGGGGATACGCAGTATTTT.

The chain combines TRBV9 with TRBJ2-5, with 11 bases identical to TRBD2. This CDR3 region has 15 residues. Germline loops: CDR1 SGDLS, CDR2 YYNGEE. Trimming removed 1 base from V and 5 bases from J; junction bases left unmatched: 4. CDR3 nucleotides: TGTGCCAGCAGCGTAACTAGCGGGAGCGGGGAGACCCAGTACTTC. This encodes CASSVTSGSGETQYF.

This clone was found a few times. The rearrangement links TRBV5-1 to TRBJ2-3; TRBD1 aligns across 9 bases. The germline V gene encodes CDR1 SGHRS and CDR2 YFSETQ. The CDR3 is 17 residues long. V was clipped by 1 base and J by 1 base; unmatched bases: 7. In DNA form, the CDR3 reads TGCGCCAGCAGCTTGACAGGGGGCGAGGATGGCACAGATACGCAGTATTTT. Its protein is CASSLTGGEDGTDTQYF.

The chain carries TRBV6-5 and TRBJ1-1; 10 bases line up with TRBD1. The germline V gene encodes CDR1 MNHEY and CDR2 SVGAGI. Losses at the gene ends were 7 bases for V and 4 bases for J; bases not matched to a gene: 6. The CDR3 runs to 14 residues. Written as DNA, the CDR3 is TGTGCCAGCACCGGGACAGGGGCGACCACTGAAGCTTTCTTT. Amino acid sequence: CASTGTGATTEAFF.

The V gene is TRBV5-4, the J gene TRBJ1-4; possible D gene TRBD1, 6 bases. The CDR3 is made up of 15 amino acids. V was cut by 3 bases and J by 4 bases, with 13 bases left in between. Germline V CDR1 and CDR2: SGHNT, YYREEE (reference sequence). CDR3 sequence reads: CASSWDGGGNEKLFF. CDR3 nucleotides: TGTGCCAGCAGCTGGGATGGGGGCGGTAATGAAAAACTGTTTTTT.

V gene TRBV7-6 combines with J gene TRBJ2-2, with TRBD1 matching 8 bases. CDR3 length: 11 residues. Germline CDR1 reads SGHVS; CDR2 reads FNYEAQ. CDR3 region: CGQGFAGELFF. The DNA of the CDR3 is TGTGGACAGGGGTTTGCCGGGGAGCTGTTTTTT.

The genes are TRBV5-1 and TRBJ2-7; 11 bases agree with TRBD2. In germline, CDR1 is SGHRS, CDR2 YFSETQ. V was pared by 5 bases and J by 0 bases, with 7 bases of the junction left unmatched. The CDR3 has 16 residues. The CDR3 protein is CASRETSGTSSYEQYF. In DNA form, the CDR3 reads TGCGCCAGCAGGGAGACTAGCGGGACAAGCTCCTACGAGCAGTACTTC.

The chain combines TRBV6-2 or TRBV6-3 with TRBJ1-2; D is uncertain. CDR1 and CDR2 from the germline V gene are MNHEY and SVGEGT. V was trimmed by 0 bases and J by 1 base, leaving 21 bases between them. The CDR3 consists of 19 residues. CDR3 nucleotides: TGTGCCAGCAGTTACTCGATCGTTGTGTCGAGGAACCGTAACTATGGCTACACCTTC. Protein: CASSYSIVVSRNRNYGYTF.

This sequence joins TRBV10-3 and TRBJ2-1, with D tentatively TRBD2 (5 bases). Germline values: CDR1 ENHRY, CDR2 SYGVKD. Trimming stripped 6 bases from V and 6 bases from J, with 9 bases between. CDR3 size: 12 residues. This chain's CDR3 is CAIREEGNEQFF. DNA for the CDR3: TGTGCCATCAGGGAAGAGGGCAATGAGCAGTTCTTC.

This chain uses TRBV30 with TRBJ1-1, with D maybe TRBD1 (6 bases). V lost 3 bases and J lost 3, with 11 bases in between. Germline loops: CDR1 GTSNPN, CDR2 SVGIG (reference sequence). This CDR3 region has 13 residues. The CDR3 region has the DNA TGTGCCTGGAGCTTGGCAGGGGACACTGAAGCTTTCTTT. Translation: CAWSLAGDTEAFF.